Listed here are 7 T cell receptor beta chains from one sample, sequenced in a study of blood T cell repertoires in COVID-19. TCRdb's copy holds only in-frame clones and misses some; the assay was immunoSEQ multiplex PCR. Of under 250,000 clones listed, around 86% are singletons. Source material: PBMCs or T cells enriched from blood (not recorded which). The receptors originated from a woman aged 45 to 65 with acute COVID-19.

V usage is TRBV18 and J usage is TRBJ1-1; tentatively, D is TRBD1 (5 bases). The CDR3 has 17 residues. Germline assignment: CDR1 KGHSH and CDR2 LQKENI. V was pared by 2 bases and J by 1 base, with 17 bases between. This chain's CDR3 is CASSPLSGAGKNTEAFF. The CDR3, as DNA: TGTGCCAGCTCACCATTAAGCGGGGCCGGGAAGAACACTGAAGCTTTCTTT.

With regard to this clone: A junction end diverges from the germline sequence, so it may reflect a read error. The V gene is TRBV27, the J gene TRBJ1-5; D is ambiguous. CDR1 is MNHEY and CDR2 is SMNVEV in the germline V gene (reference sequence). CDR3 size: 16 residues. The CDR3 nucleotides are TGTGCCAGCAGTTTATCGTTAGACCATAGCTATCAGCCCCAGCATTTT. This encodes CASSLSLDHSYQPQHF.

CDR3 DNA sequence: TGTGCCATCAGGGACGACAGGGTTGGTGAAAAACTGTTTTTT. Translation: CAIRDDRVGEKLFF. V gene TRBV10-3 combines with J gene TRBJ1-4; 7 bases line up with TRBD1. The CDR3 is 14 residues long. Trimming cost V 6 bases and J 7 bases; bases outside gene matches: 8. CDR1 and CDR2 from the germline V gene are ENHRY and SYGVKD.

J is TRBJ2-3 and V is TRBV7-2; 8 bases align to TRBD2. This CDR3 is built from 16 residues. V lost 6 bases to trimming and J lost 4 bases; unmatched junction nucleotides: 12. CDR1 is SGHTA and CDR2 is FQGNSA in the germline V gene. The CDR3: CASSQGVRRGADTQYF. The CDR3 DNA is TGTGCCAGCAGTCAAGGGGTACGGCGGGGGGCAGATACGCAGTATTTT. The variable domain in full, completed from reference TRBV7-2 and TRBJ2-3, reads GAGVSQSPSNKVTEKGKDVELRCDPISGHTALYWYRQSLGQGLEFLIYFQGNSAPDKSGLPSDRFSAERTGGSVSTLTIQRTQQEDSAVYLCASSQGVRRGADTQYFGPGTRLTVL.

The chain's CDR3 is CASRSSSGIYEQYF. For the CDR3, the DNA is TGTGCCAGCAGAAGTTCTAGCGGGATCTACGAGCAGTACTTC. V and J are TRBV11-1 and TRBJ2-7; 9 nucleotides match TRBD2. CDR3 size: 14 residues. The V segment lost 6 bases and the J segment 3 bases; nucleotides outside the gene matches: 6. CDR1 is SGHAT and CDR2 is FQDESV in the germline V gene (reference sequence).

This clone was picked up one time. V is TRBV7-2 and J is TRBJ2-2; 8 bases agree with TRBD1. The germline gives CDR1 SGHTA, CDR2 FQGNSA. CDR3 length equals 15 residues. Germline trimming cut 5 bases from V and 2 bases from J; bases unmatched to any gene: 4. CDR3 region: CASSRTGINTGELFF. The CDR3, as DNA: TGTGCCAGCAGCCGGACAGGGATAAACACCGGGGAGCTGTTTTTT.

CDR3 nucleotides: TGTGCCAGCGCTGGGGGACTAGCGGGGGGCAATGAGCAGTTCTTC. This encodes CASAGGLAGGNEQFF. The V gene is TRBV11-2, the J gene TRBJ2-1; 15 bases agree with TRBD2. The germline gives CDR1 SGHAT, CDR2 FQNNGV. Trimming cost V 8 bases and J 6 bases; bases outside gene matches: 5. CDR3 length equals 15 residues.